This T cell receptor (beta chain) is drawn from a study of T cells in Graves' hyperthyroidism and ophthalmopathy. This clonotype was picked up many times. Lactation, pregnancy, other autoimmune disease or uncontrolled infection led to exclusion of patients. Amplified TCR beta CDR3 regions came from RNA transcripts. The study used the HTBI primer set for a first-round RT-PCR of the TCR CDR3. Via MiXCR, TCRdb re-called the multiplex PCR reads, giving one row per CDR3 protein. The table records hundreds of thousands of distinct CDR3 sequences, roughly a quarter of them present only once. Trimming at V came to 5 bases and at J to 7 bases, leaving 4 bases not matched to a gene. Germline CDR1 and CDR2: MNHNS and SASEGT. This CDR3 is 12 amino acids long.

This TCR was sampled from a woman aged 25 to 39 with Graves' ophthalmopathy. Source material: blood. The J gene is TRBJ1-1, the V gene TRBV6-1; 7 bases align to TRBD1. The CDR3 bases are TGTGCCAGCAGTAAGGGACAGCTTGAAGCTTTCTTT. Protein sequence: CASSKGQLEAFF.